One sample yielded the 9 T cell receptor beta chains listed below, sequenced in a study of blood T cell repertoires in COVID-19. The method was immunoSEQ multiplex PCR; TCRdb's version includes in-frame clones alone and lacks a portion of them. The data show about 94,000 clones, roughly 80% seen once. Sequenced material: peripheral blood. These TCRs come from a man aged 55 to 70 with acute or convalescent COVID-19.

This clone has only one observation. The CDR3 nucleotides read TGTGCCAGCTCCCCCGTCGGGACTGAAGCTTTCTTT. It is translated as CASSPVGTEAFF. The V and J genes are TRBV7-9 and TRBJ1-1; D is uncertain. Germline CDR1 and CDR2: SEHNR and FQNEAQ (reference sequence). This CDR3 is built from 12 residues. Trimming cost V 8 bases and J 5 bases, with 12 bases left between them.

The chain has TRBV18 and TRBJ1-2; tentatively, D is TRBD1 (5 bases). The CDR3 totals 13 residues. Germline V gives CDR1 KGHSH, CDR2 LQKENI. Trimming took 0 bases from V and 6 from J, leaving 8 bases between them. In DNA, the CDR3 is TGTGCCAGCTCACCACCGGGGGGTAATGGCTACACCTTC. Its translation is CASSPPGGNGYTF.

V usage is TRBV24-1 and J usage is TRBJ2-3; 9 nucleotides agree with TRBD1. There are 16 residues in the CDR3. Germline V gene data show CDR1 as KGHDR and CDR2 as SFDVKD. Losses at the gene ends were 0 bases for V and 6 bases for J; bases not matched to a gene: 6. For the CDR3, the DNA is TGTGCCACCAGTGATTTGACAGGGGGCGAGAGGGATACGCAGTATTTT. Its translation is CATSDLTGGERDTQYF.

The rearrangement uses TRBV11-1 and TRBJ2-1, with 10 bases aligning to TRBD1. After removal of 6 bases from V and 5 bases from J, the junction contained 7 bases not matched to a gene. This CDR3 region has 15 residues. Germline CDR1 SGHAT, CDR2 FQDESV (reference sequence). The CDR3 region has the DNA TGTGCCAGCAGTCAGGGACAGGGGAGGCACAATGAGCAGTTCTTC. This codes for CASSQGQGRHNEQFF.

J is TRBJ1-1 and V is TRBV4-1; no clear D. The CDR3 extends over 15 amino acids. The V and J ends lost 7 bases and 1 base respectively, with 16 bases between them. Germline CDR1 is MGHRA and CDR2 is YSYEKL. This CDR3 is CASNEQIPGNTEAFF. CDR3 sequence (DNA): TGCGCCAGCAACGAGCAGATCCCGGGGAACACTGAAGCTTTCTTT.

The V call is TRBV27, the J call TRBJ2-7, with 7 bases fitting TRBD2. Germline trimming cut 3 bases from V and 3 bases from J; bases unmatched to any gene: 8. Germline lookup yields CDR1 MNHEY and CDR2 SMNVEV (reference sequence). There are 15 residues in the CDR3. Written as DNA, the CDR3 is TGTGCCAGCAGTTTGTTAGGAGCGGGGCACTACGAGCAGTACTTC. Amino acid sequence: CASSLLGAGHYEQYF.

The chain recombines TRBV13 with TRBJ1-2; TRBD1 agrees at 7 bases. The CDR3 is 17 amino acids. Trimming at V came to 5 bases and at J to 4 bases, leaving 16 bases not matched to a gene. CDR1 PRHDT and CDR2 FYEKMQ come from the germline V gene (reference sequence). The CDR3 coding sequence is TGTGCCAGCAGCCTCTTGAACCTGGGACAGACCAGCTATGGCTACACCTTC. Translation: CASSLLNLGQTSYGYTF. Drawing the rest from reference TRBV13 and TRBJ1-2, the complete variable domain is AAGVIQSPRHLIKEKRETATLKCYPIPRHDTVYWYQQGPGQDPQFLISFYEKMQSDKGSIPDRFSAQQFSDYHSELNMSSLELGDSALYFCASSLLNLGQTSYGYTFGSGTRLTVV.

This chain joins TRBV30 and TRBJ1-2; unclear D gene. CDR1 is GTSNPN, CDR2 SVGIG, per germline (reference sequence). V gave up 1 base and J gave up 2 bases, with 5 bases separating them. This CDR3 has 12 residues. In DNA, the CDR3 is TGTGCCTGGAGTGAGCACAACTATGGCTACACCTTC. This gives the protein CAWSEHNYGYTF.

This clone was counted a few times. The chain couples TRBV5-1 to TRBJ2-2, with a weak D call TRBD1 (5 bases). CDR1 is SGHRS, CDR2 YFSETQ, per germline. The CDR3 runs to 15 residues. V lost 4 bases to trimming and J lost 1 base, with 11 bases between them. CDR3 amino acids: CASSLRDKNTGELFF. The CDR3 DNA reads as TGCGCCAGCAGCCTCAGGGATAAGAACACCGGGGAGCTGTTTTTT. Full variable domain (outside the CDR3, taken from reference TRBV5-1 and TRBJ2-2): KAGVTQTPRYLIKTRGQQVTLSCSPISGHRSVSWYQQTPGQGLQFLFEYFSETQRNKGNFPGRFSGRQFSNSRSEMNVSTLELGDSALYLCASSLRDKNTGELFFGEGSRLTVL.